This T cell receptor (beta chain) emerged from a study of regulatory T cells in long-lasting Graves disease. Whole-study findings and limits: Lower TCR diversity was seen in persistent Graves' patients than in newly diagnosed ones. Among persistent patients, a larger number of public clonotypes were shared (about 3,000) than among newly diagnosed patients (about 1,000). Gene preferences differed: TRBV28, TRBJ1-2, TRBJ2-5 in persistent cases.

Construction of the TCR beta libraries employed iRepertoire HTBI primers in conjunction with Arm-PCR of CDR3 regions. Original handling: Among the samples, around 61 TRBV and around 15 TRBJ segments were identified. Using its own MiXCR run on the multiplex PCR reads, TCRdb lists one record per CDR3 protein. These V and J calls rely on TCRdb rather than the paper's analysis. Of about 380,000 distinct CDR3 sequences in the sample, around 16% were seen once. The V segment lost 3 bases and the J segment 1 base; nucleotides outside the gene matches: 5. This CDR3 spans 15 amino acids. In germline, CDR1 is SGDLS, CDR2 YYNGEE. The time point is: newly diagnosed GD, antithyroid drugs for less than 3 months. From PBMCs, RNA was extracted and then used to make the TCR library. In its sample, this clonotype was seen many times. Its antigen is undetermined.

This receptor was taken from a female donor with Graves disease. The chain couples TRBV9 to TRBJ1-1; 8 bases map to TRBD1. The sequences come from peripheral blood mononuclear cells (PBMCs), collected at new diagnosis, from a patient treated with antithyroid drugs. For the CDR3, the DNA is TGTGCCAGCAGCGAAATACAGGGGGAGAACACTGAAGCTTTCTTT. This encodes CASSEIQGENTEAFF.